Below are 15 T cell receptor beta chains sequenced from a single sample in a study of cytomegalovirus exposure and HLA in healthy donors. The study ran its PCR with 60 Vbeta and 13 Jbeta primers. TCRdb's table, derived via immunoSEQ multiplex PCR, lists solely in-frame clones and lacks some. The sample holds over 90,000 clones, 81% seen once. Sequencing input: PBMCs. The receptors here all came from a middle-aged man in good health and CMV-seropositive.

The CDR3 DNA reads TGTGCCAGCAGCGTAGGCTGGGGGGGGCAGGGAGAAGCTTTCTTT. Protein: CASSVGWGGQGEAFF. This chain joins TRBV9 and TRBJ1-1, with TRBD1 as a possible D gene (6 bases). CDR1 is SGDLS and CDR2 is YYNGEE in the germline V gene. Between the trimmed V and J ends, which lost 0 bases and 8 bases, there was a span of 17 bases. The CDR3 loop spans 15 amino acids.

This clone has more than one count but fewer than ten. The chain employs TRBV7-3 and TRBJ2-2; D not certain. The CDR3 spans 13 residues. Germline assignment: CDR1 SGHTA and CDR2 FQGTGA. The germline V and J ends were trimmed by 3 bases and 0 bases, with 2 bases remaining between them. In DNA, the CDR3 is TGTGCCAGCAGCTTCGCGAACACCGGGGAGCTGTTTTTT. It is translated as CASSFANTGELFF.

The chain couples TRBV5-6 to TRBJ1-1; the D is unclear. There are 16 residues in the CDR3. CDR1 is SGHDT and CDR2 is YYEEEE in the germline V gene. V shed 4 bases and J shed 0 bases, with 16 bases lying between them. The CDR3 reads CASSPAPGSMNTEAFF. In DNA, the CDR3 is TGTGCCAGCAGCCCAGCCCCGGGGAGTATGAACACTGAAGCTTTCTTT. The variable domain in full, with the rest retrieved from reference TRBV5-6 and TRBJ1-1, is DAGVTQSPTHLIKTRGQQVTLRCSPKSGHDTVSWYQQALGQGPQFIFQYYEEEERQRGNFPDRFSGHQFPNYSSELNVNALLLGDSALYLCASSPAPGSMNTEAFFGQGTRLTVV.

The rearrangement joins TRBV5-1 to TRBJ1-1; the D gene is possibly TRBD1 (6 bases). The V end lost 6 bases, the J end lost 3 bases, and 15 bases lay between the germline ends. Per germline, CDR1 SGHRS and CDR2 YFSETQ. CDR3 length: 14 amino acids. The CDR3 DNA reads TGCGCCAGCAAACATCCGGACAGTCACACTGAAGCTTTCTTT. Its translation: CASKHPDSHTEAFF.

The V call is TRBV18, the J call TRBJ2-7; 7 positions match TRBD2. This CDR3 has 15 residues. V dropped 4 bases and J dropped 6; count of bases not matched to a gene: 12. The germline gives CDR1 KGHSH, CDR2 LQKENI. CDR3 coding DNA: TGTGCCAGCTCACTAAAGGGAGGGTTAGGCTCCGAGCAGTACTTC. Amino acid sequence: CASSLKGGLGSEQYF. Supplemented by reference TRBV18 and TRBJ2-7, the full variable domain reads NAGVMQNPRHLVRRRGQEARLRCSPMKGHSHVYWYRQLPEEGLKFMVYLQKENIIDESGMPKERFSAEFPKEGPSILRIQQVVRGDSAAYFCASSLKGGLGSEQYFGPGTRLTVT.

The chain couples TRBV29-1 to TRBJ2-1; 7 bases match TRBD2. J gave up 7 bases and V 8 bases, and 14 bases lay outside the gene matches. Germline V lookup: CDR1 SQVTM, CDR2 ANQGSEA. There are 14 residues in the CDR3. Here the CDR3 reads CSISAGSHLNEQFF. The CDR3 nucleotides read TGCAGCATATCAGCGGGGTCTCACTTAAATGAGCAGTTCTTC.

This clone was counted between two and nine times. The chain employs TRBV28 and TRBJ2-1; 7 positions agree with TRBD2. V was pared by 6 bases and J by 16 bases, with 15 bases of the junction left unmatched. Germline loops: CDR1 MDHEN, CDR2 SYDVKM. The CDR3 covers 13 residues. The CDR3 spells CASSPPTGTGGFF. Here the CDR3 DNA reads TGTGCCAGCAGCCCCCCAACGGGAACGGGGGGATTCTTC.

The chain recombines TRBV19 with TRBJ2-1, with 8 bases aligning to TRBD1. V was pared by 3 bases and J by 7 bases, with 8 bases of the junction left unmatched. Per the germline V gene, CDR1 is LNHDA and CDR2 is SQIVND (reference sequence). The CDR3 totals 15 residues. The CDR3 region has the DNA TGTGCCAGTAGTATGTGGCAGGGGGCCGGGAATGAGCAGTTCTTC. Protein: CASSMWQGAGNEQFF.

The chain employs TRBV2 and TRBJ2-5, with D perhaps TRBD2 (5 bases). Per the germline V gene, CDR1 is SNHLY and CDR2 is FYNNEI. V lost 7 bases and J 5 bases, leaving 20 bases between the germline ends. CDR3 length equals 15 residues. As DNA, the CDR3 is TGTGCCAGCACCCCGGAGATCGGGGTATGGGAGACCCAGTACTTC. Translating it yields CASTPEIGVWETQYF.

This clone was seen once. The chain recombines TRBV23-1 with TRBJ1-5, with D maybe TRBD1 (5 bases). Being an ORF, TRBV23-1 has a function that is uncertain. Trimming removed 2 bases from V and 7 bases from J, with 15 bases in between. This CDR3 region has 15 residues. The CDR3 DNA reads as TGCGCCAGCAGTCAAACCCCGGTCACAGGACAGCCCCAGCATTTT. The encoded protein is CASSQTPVTGQPQHF.

The genes are TRBV5-6 and TRBJ2-3, with D possibly matching TRBD1 (5 bases). The CDR3 runs 13 residues. Deletions cut 0 bases from V and 5 bases from J, with 7 bases between. Per the germline V gene, CDR1 is SGHDT and CDR2 is YYEEEE. In DNA, the CDR3 is TGTGCCAGCAGCTTGGATCAGGGAGATACGCAGTATTTT. Amino acid sequence: CASSLDQGDTQYF. The entire variable domain, with the rest obtained from reference TRBV5-6 and TRBJ2-3, is as follows: DAGVTQSPTHLIKTRGQQVTLRCSPKSGHDTVSWYQQALGQGPQFIFQYYEEEERQRGNFPDRFSGHQFPNYSSELNVNALLLGDSALYLCASSLDQGDTQYFGPGTRLTVL.

This clone was seen a handful of times. The chain has TRBV5-1 and TRBJ2-5; 10 positions match TRBD2. CDR1 and CDR2 from the germline V gene are SGHRS and YFSETQ. The CDR3 consists of 18 residues. The trim removed 0 bases at V and 1 base at J, leaving 9 bases unmatched. CDR3 in DNA: TGCGCCAGCAGCTTGGCAATTTATAGCGGGGGGTCCCAAGAGACCCAGTACTTC. It is translated as CASSLAIYSGGSQETQYF.

The chain uses TRBV7-6 and TRBJ2-3; 7 nucleotides line up with TRBD2. Losses at the gene ends were 3 bases for V and 4 bases for J; bases not matched to a gene: 4. There are 14 residues in the CDR3. Germline V gene sequence: CDR1 SGHVS, CDR2 FNYEAQ. This CDR3 reads CASSLGGGADTQYF. The DNA of the CDR3 is TGTGCCAGCAGCTTGGGGGGGGGAGCAGATACGCAGTATTTT.

The rearrangement links TRBV7-8 to TRBJ1-3; the D gene is possibly TRBD1 (6 bases). Per germline, CDR1 SGHVS and CDR2 FQNEAQ. V was shortened by 0 bases and J by 3 bases, with 6 bases between the two germline ends. This CDR3 is 14 amino acids long. The CDR3 reads CASSLATGGNTIYF. The DNA of the CDR3 is TGTGCCAGCAGCTTAGCGACAGGTGGAAACACCATATATTTT.

This chain joins TRBV10-3 and TRBJ1-2; D might be TRBD1 (6 bases). The V and J ends lost 4 bases and 3 bases respectively, with 15 bases between them. In germline, CDR1 is ENHRY, CDR2 SYGVKD. The CDR3 is 15 residues long. The DNA for the CDR3 is TGTGCCATCAGTGGGGAACAGGGCCCCGACTATGGCTACACCTTC. Its protein product is CAISGEQGPDYGYTF.